The 22 T cell receptor beta chains in this list originate from one sample, sequenced in a study of T cells in Graves' hyperthyroidism and ophthalmopathy. Using RNA transcripts as the source, TCR beta CDR3 regions were amplified. First-round RT-PCR with HTBI primers amplified the TCR CDR3 region. In TCRdb, the multiplex PCR reads were re-called with MiXCR into one record per CDR3 protein. The sample comprises around 700,000 distinct CDR3 sequences, around 20% of which are singletons, and around 17% rests with the top ten. Sequences were obtained from blood. These receptors all stem from a woman aged 45-60 years with Graves' hyperthyroidism that later progressed to Graves' ophthalmopathy.

V and J are TRBV5-6 and TRBJ2-5; D gene uncertain. The V end was cut by 0 bases, the J end by 2 bases, with 8 bases between. Germline CDR1 is SGHDT and CDR2 is YYEEEE. The CDR3 sequence is 14 residues long. CDR3: CASSLASEQETQYF. The CDR3 DNA reads as TGTGCCAGCAGCTTGGCCTCAGAGCAAGAGACCCAGTACTTC.

This chain joins TRBV7-9 and TRBJ2-7; no firm D call. Trimming stripped 5 bases from V and 3 bases from J, with 14 bases between. The CDR3 length is 14 residues. Germline values: CDR1 SEHNR, CDR2 FQNEAQ (reference sequence). The DNA for the CDR3 is TGTGCCAGCAGCCACCCAACAAAAGACTACGAGCAGTACTTC. This gives the protein CASSHPTKDYEQYF.

As regards this clonotype: A much more abundant neighbour one base away suggests this may be a read error. The gene calls are TRBV20-1 and TRBJ2-1, with D perhaps TRBD1 or TRBD2 (6 bases each). Germline V lookup: CDR1 DFQATT, CDR2 SNEGSKA (reference sequence). This CDR3 region has 13 residues. The CDR3 nucleotides are TGCAGTGCTACCGGGGGCTCCTACAATGGGCAGTTCTTC. Protein product: CSATGGSYNGQFF.

J is TRBJ1-5 and V is TRBV6-1; 7 bases line up with TRBD1. CDR1 and CDR2 (germline): MNHNS, SASEGT. With V trimmed by 5 bases and J by 4 bases, 8 bases remained unmatched. The CDR3 has 15 amino acids. The CDR3 nucleotides read TGTGCCAGCAGTCAAGGGGGCGCGCAAAATCAGCCCCAGCATTTT. It codes for CASSQGGAQNQPQHF.

This sequence joins TRBV3-1 and TRBJ2-1; 14 nucleotides agree with TRBD2. The CDR3 consists of 20 residues. Germline CDR1 reads LGHDT; CDR2 reads YNNKEL (reference sequence). V lost 1 base, J lost 1 base, and 9 bases stayed unmatched. The CDR3 sequence: CASSQGQGLAGGQSYNEQFF. In nucleotides, the CDR3 is TGTGCCAGCAGCCAAGGGCAAGGACTAGCGGGGGGTCAGTCCTACAATGAGCAGTTCTTC.

This rearrangement joins TRBV4-1 to TRBJ1-4; perhaps TRBD1 as D (6 bases). Trimming stripped 1 base from V and 8 bases from J, with 11 bases between. The CDR3 extends over 14 amino acids. From germline, CDR1 is MGHRA and CDR2 YSYEKL. CDR3 DNA sequence: TGCGCCAGCAGCCAAGTACAGGGTAGAGAAAAACTGTTTTTT. Translated: CASSQVQGREKLFF.

This clonotype was seen repeatedly, ten times or more. The J gene is TRBJ2-7, the V gene TRBV11-2, with D tentatively TRBD1 (6 bases). V dropped 3 bases and J dropped 4 bases, with 13 bases sitting between them. This CDR3 has 14 amino acids. In germline, CDR1 is SGHAT, CDR2 FQNNGV. The CDR3 bases are TGTGCCAGCAGCTTTGAGACAGGCAATTACGAGCAGTACTTC. Residues: CASSFETGNYEQYF.

This clonotype was detected only a few times. This chain connects TRBV29-1 to TRBJ1-1, with D maybe TRBD1 (5 bases). Per the germline V gene, CDR1 is SQVTM and CDR2 is ANQGSEA. With 2 bases removed from V and 8 bases from J, the gap between germline ends came to 12 bases. The CDR3 is 12 residues long. The DNA of the CDR3 is TGCAGCGTTGAAATGAGGACACCCGAAGCTTTCTTT. Amino acid sequence: CSVEMRTPEAFF.

The V and J genes are TRBV19 and TRBJ1-1; no definite D call. Per germline, CDR1 LNHDA and CDR2 SQIVND (reference sequence). The CDR3 extends over 16 amino acids. V was shortened by 1 base and J by 0 bases, with 12 bases between the two germline ends. Here the CDR3 reads CASSIGPYSMNTEAFF. CDR3 DNA sequence: TGTGCCAGTAGTATAGGTCCCTACAGCATGAACACTGAAGCTTTCTTT.

The table lists this clonotype with a few counts. The V and J genes are TRBV19 and TRBJ1-1; D ambiguous. The germline V gene encodes CDR1 LNHDA and CDR2 SQIVND (reference sequence). CDR3 length: 14 amino acids. Trimming shortened V by 6 bases and J by 5 bases, and 16 bases separated the two germline ends. The CDR3 here is CASSRGEARTEAFF. The CDR3 region has the DNA TGTGCCAGTAGCCGCGGGGAGGCCCGGACTGAAGCTTTCTTT.

Of note for this clonotype: A much larger clone differs by one base, so this may be a read error. V and J are TRBV12-3 or TRBV12-4 and TRBJ1-5, with D tentatively TRBD1 (6 bases). V gave up 8 bases and J gave up 1 base, with 18 bases separating them. CDR3 length: 16 amino acids. The CDR3 region is CASGLDRLRSNQPQHF. The CDR3 DNA reads TGTGCCAGCGGCCTTGACAGGCTGCGGAGCAATCAGCCCCAGCATTTT.

This clonotype has more than one count but fewer than ten. V gene TRBV4-1 combines with J gene TRBJ2-7; D unclear. This CDR3 spans 15 amino acids. V was pared by 1 base and J by 0 bases, with 10 bases between. Germline loops: CDR1 MGHRA, CDR2 YSYEKL. The CDR3 loop is CASSQGERGSYEQYF. CDR3 DNA sequence: TGCGCCAGCAGCCAAGGCGAGCGAGGCTCCTACGAGCAGTACTTC.

There are many counts of this clonotype. The CDR3 is CSATGQGWETQYF. In nucleotides, the CDR3 is TGCAGTGCTACCGGGCAGGGGTGGGAGACCCAGTACTTC. The genes are TRBV20-1 and TRBJ2-5, with a tentative D call TRBD1 (6 bases). In germline, CDR1 is DFQATT, CDR2 SNEGSKA (reference sequence). V was pared by 4 bases and J by 5 bases, with 14 bases between. There are 13 residues in the CDR3.

This chain joins TRBV24-1 and TRBJ2-2, with TRBD1 matching 7 bases. This CDR3 is built from 19 residues. Germline V gives CDR1 KGHDR, CDR2 SFDVKD. The V gene end was trimmed by 4 bases and the J gene end by 5 bases; junction bases not matched to a gene: 18. In DNA form, the CDR3 reads TGTGCCACCAGTGACCCAGGGAGAAGGGGGCAAGGATCTACCGGGGAGCTGTTTTTT. This sequence encodes CATSDPGRRGQGSTGELFF.

This clonotype was observed a handful of times. The gene calls are TRBV29-1 and TRBJ1-2; TRBD1 matches 7 bases. This CDR3 has 14 residues. Germline loops: CDR1 SQVTM, CDR2 ANQGSEA. V dropped 7 bases and J dropped 3; count of bases not matched to a gene: 11. CDR3 sequence reads: CSALREGADYGYTF. CDR3 in DNA: TGCAGCGCCTTAAGAGAGGGGGCGGACTATGGCTACACCTTC. Complete variable domain (other parts from reference TRBV29-1 and TRBJ1-2): SAVISQKPSRDICQRGTSLTIQCQVDSQVTMMFWYRQQPGQSLTLIATANQGSEATYESGFVIDKFPISRPNLTFSTLTVSNMSPEDSSIYLCSALREGADYGYTFGSGTRLTVV.

This clonotype turned up a few times. CDR3 in DNA: TGTGCCATCAGTGTGGACAGGACCTACGAGCAGTACTTC. Residues: CAISVDRTYEQYF. The gene calls are TRBV10-3 and TRBJ2-7, with TRBD1 matching 7 bases. The germline gives CDR1 ENHRY, CDR2 SYGVKD. The CDR3 covers 13 residues. The V and J ends lost 4 bases and 2 bases, in that order; junction bases with no gene match: 2.

The chain carries TRBV11-2 and TRBJ2-5; tentative D call: TRBD1 (7 bases). The CDR3 contains 14 residues. Per germline, CDR1 SGHAT and CDR2 FQNNGV. The ends were cut back, 5 bases at V and 3 bases at J, with 13 bases in the middle. The CDR3 reads CASSPTGEEETQYF. The CDR3 DNA reads as TGTGCCAGCAGCCCCACAGGGGAGGAAGAGACCCAGTACTTC. The whole variable domain, remainder taken from reference TRBV11-2 and TRBJ2-5, is EAGVAQSPRYKIIEKRQSVAFWCNPISGHATLYWYQQILGQGPKLLIQFQNNGVVDDSQLPKDRFSAERLKGVDSTLKIQPAKLEDSAVYLCASSPTGEEETQYFGPGTRLLVL.

The chain combines TRBV3-1 with TRBJ1-2; 10 bases map to TRBD1. Germline V gives CDR1 LGHDT, CDR2 YNNKEL (reference sequence). This CDR3 contains 17 residues. The V segment lost 0 bases and the J segment 1 base; nucleotides outside the gene matches: 5. CDR3 residues: CASSQDGGQGGNYGYTF. DNA for the CDR3: TGTGCCAGCAGCCAAGATGGCGGACAGGGGGGTAACTATGGCTACACCTTC.

This clonotype came up a few times. V gene TRBV27 combines with J gene TRBJ2-7; 7 bases line up with TRBD1. Trimming removed 4 bases from V and 0 bases from J; junction bases left unmatched: 9. Germline V CDR1 and CDR2: MNHEY, SMNVEV (reference sequence). This CDR3 spans 16 amino acids. The chain's CDR3 is CASSSPRTGRSYEQYF. For the CDR3, the DNA is TGTGCCAGCAGTTCTCCCCGGACAGGCCGCTCCTACGAGCAGTACTTC.

V usage is TRBV12-3 or TRBV12-4 and J usage is TRBJ1-5; D remains ambiguous. This CDR3 has 12 residues. V was trimmed by 2 bases and J by 7 bases, leaving 6 bases between them. CDR3: CASSLRYQPQHF. The DNA of the CDR3 is TGTGCCAGCAGTTTAAGGTACCAGCCCCAGCATTTT.

This clonotype was counted only a few times. The genes are TRBV10-1 and TRBJ1-2; D remains unclear. From germline, CDR1 is WNHNN and CDR2 SYGVQD (reference sequence). This CDR3 is 14 amino acids long. The ends were cut back, 3 bases at V and 6 bases at J, with 14 bases in the middle. The CDR3 here is CASSEEGVYHGYTF. DNA of the CDR3: TGCGCCAGCAGTGAAGAGGGCGTTTATCATGGCTACACCTTC.

V gene TRBV15 combines with J gene TRBJ1-6, with 7 positions matching TRBD1. V dropped 0 bases and J dropped 2; count of bases not matched to a gene: 7. Germline V CDR1 and CDR2: LNHNV, YYDKDF (reference sequence). The CDR3 sequence is 18 residues long. The DNA of the CDR3 is TGTGCCACCAGCAGAGATCGGGGACAGAGACCCTATAATTCACCCCTCCACTTT. Translated, it gives CATSRDRGQRPYNSPLHF.